Listed below are T cell receptor beta chains from one sample, sequenced in a study of T cells in Graves' hyperthyroidism and ophthalmopathy. MiXCR, run by TCRdb on the multiplex PCR reads, gives a single entry per CDR3 protein. The top ten clones hold 40% of a sample with a few hundred thousand distinct CDR3 sequences, roughly 20% of them seen once. The sequencing input was blood. The source is a man between 18 and 29 years old with Graves' ophthalmopathy. Each CDR3 is given with its conserved first and last residue. A D gene is named only where the DNA matches it firmly. Not all rows give a size; the values are once, few, many and, for expanded clones, a class.

cdr3_aa: CASDVPQKNYGYTF
cdr3_nt: TGTGCCAGCGACGTTCCTCAGAAGAATTATGGCTACACCTTC
v_call: TRBV6-1
d_call: -
cdr3_length: 14
clone_size: many
j_call: TRBJ1-2

cdr3_aa: CASSHGTSIHEQYF
cdr3_nt: TGTGCCAGCAGTCACGGGACTAGTATCCACGAGCAGTACTTC
v_call: TRBV27
d_call: TRBD2
cdr3_length: 14
clone_size: many
j_call: TRBJ2-7

cdr3_aa: CASSVAGFNTGELFF
cdr3_nt: TGTGCCAGTAGTGTAGCGGGTTTTAACACCGGGGAGCTGTTTTTT
v_call: TRBV2
d_call: TRBD2
cdr3_length: 15
clone_size: -
j_call: TRBJ2-2

cdr3_aa: CASAKGTSGFSYEQYF
cdr3_nt: TGCGCCAGCGCGAAAGGCACTAGCGGGTTTTCCTACGAGCAGTACTTC
v_call: TRBV5-1
d_call: TRBD2
cdr3_length: 16
clone_size: many
j_call: TRBJ2-7

cdr3_aa: CASSSLSTEYSNQPQHF
cdr3_nt: TGTGCCAGCAGTTCACTATCGACAGAGTATAGCAATCAGCCCCAGCATTTT
v_call: TRBV27
d_call: -
cdr3_length: 17
clone_size: few
j_call: TRBJ1-5

cdr3_aa: CASTKGRSYEQYF
cdr3_nt: TGTGCCAGCACCAAGGGCCGATCCTACGAGCAGTACTTC
v_call: TRBV6-1
d_call: -
cdr3_length: 13
clone_size: few
j_call: TRBJ2-7

cdr3_aa: CASSPRFGTDTQYF
cdr3_nt: TGTGCCAGCTCACCACGTTTTGGCACAGATACGCAGTATTTT
v_call: TRBV18
d_call: -
cdr3_length: 14
clone_size: -
j_call: TRBJ2-3

cdr3_aa: CASSRGQGEGGYTF
cdr3_nt: TGTGCCAGCAGCCGAGGGCAGGGGGAGGGAGGCTACACCTTC
v_call: TRBV2
d_call: TRBD1
cdr3_length: 14
clone_size: many
j_call: TRBJ1-2

cdr3_aa: CASSIDGRYSYEQYF
cdr3_nt: TGTGCCAGTAGTATAGACGGGCGGTACTCCTACGAGCAGTACTTC
v_call: TRBV19
d_call: -
cdr3_length: 15
clone_size: few
j_call: TRBJ2-7

cdr3_aa: CASSQFGSGNEQFF
cdr3_nt: TGTGCCAGCAGCCAATTCGGGAGCGGCAATGAGCAGTTCTTC
v_call: TRBV7-2
d_call: -
cdr3_length: 14
clone_size: many
j_call: TRBJ2-1

cdr3_aa: CASSPRQGRGFSYEQYF
cdr3_nt: TGTGCCAGCAGTCCCCGACAGGGCAGGGGATTCTCCTACGAGCAGTACTTC
v_call: TRBV27
d_call: TRBD1
cdr3_length: 17
clone_size: many
j_call: TRBJ2-7

cdr3_aa: CATQESTDTQYF
cdr3_nt: TGTGCCACACAGGAGAGCACAGATACGCAGTATTTT
v_call: TRBV10-3
d_call: -
cdr3_length: 12
clone_size: many
j_call: TRBJ2-3

cdr3_aa: CASSYSPGPPATNEKLFF
cdr3_nt: TGTGCCAGCAGTTACTCGCCAGGGCCCCCCGCAACTAATGAAAAACTGTTTTTT
v_call: TRBV6-2/TRBV6-3
d_call: -
cdr3_length: 18
clone_size: many
j_call: TRBJ1-4

cdr3_aa: CASSLSDRGPYEQYF
cdr3_nt: TGTGCCAGCAGTTTATCGGACAGGGGGCCCTACGAGCAGTACTTC
v_call: TRBV27
d_call: TRBD1
cdr3_length: 15
clone_size: many
j_call: TRBJ2-7

cdr3_aa: CASSETPDTGELFF
cdr3_nt: TGTGCCAGCAGTGAAACCCCGGACACCGGGGAGCTGTTTTTT
v_call: TRBV2
d_call: -
cdr3_length: 14
clone_size: many
j_call: TRBJ2-2

cdr3_aa: CASRDKSGNTIYF
cdr3_nt: TGTGCCAGCAGGGACAAATCTGGAAACACCATATATTTT
v_call: TRBV2
d_call: -
cdr3_length: 13
clone_size: -
j_call: TRBJ1-3